This TCR beta chain derives from a study of cytomegalovirus exposure and HLA in healthy donors (dated 2017 in TCRdb). As for the study more broadly: According to an earlier analysis of around 600 of the donors, 150 million to 200 million T cells yielded 117 million unique TCR beta sequences and around 300 Gb of sequence data. A separate validation cohort of more than 100 different subjects was used in addition to the approximately 610-subject first cohort. Every repertoire in the discovery cohort had been generated on one and the same sequencing platform. The T cell repertoires of 670 or so subjects were profiled by immunosequencing and related to cytomegalovirus serostatus. A later analysis re-analyzed previously published TCR beta repertoires from about 600 donors and added high-resolution HLA genotyping to study TCR occurrence patterns. The study combined high-throughput TCR immunosequencing, statistical association of individual TCRs with disease status, and machine learning to predict cytomegalovirus infection status. Rather than drawing on any new phenotypic data, the later analysis identified candidate immune exposures from TCR beta sequences and the way those sequences occurred across donors. Donor age, sex, ethnicity and CMV serostatus were compiled alongside the repertoire data. The study aimed to test whether cataloging public T cell receptors could reveal signatures of past pathogen exposure. The number of donors typed differed by locus, with 629-630 for A, B, C, DRB1 and DQB1, around 500 for DQA1, nearly 610 for DPA1, and some 440 for DPB1. The genetic ancestry cluster associated with self-reported Caucasian donors included over 65% of the 300 to 450 genotyped donors. About 5 DR-DQ haplotypes were handled as single units for association and clustering, since linkage in the cohort was strong. To decide whether each TCR beta V gene segment behaved as functional or pseudogenic, an earlier analysis of 587 of the donors relied on high-throughput TCR beta sequencing. About 300 gigabases of sequencing data and about 92 million unique TCR sequences made up an early release that covered 640 HLA-typed donors. Genome-wide SNP genotypes for about three fifths of the 666 donors were used in a later genetic analysis, which treated that subset as a discovery cohort. HLA typing included class I and class II loci at four-digit resolution. Among some 400 genotyped donors of the cohort, an average of roughly 230,000 unique TCR beta nucleotide sequences was sequenced per donor, of which about 18% were non-productive. Study-wide findings and limitations: The sequencing pipeline was judged likely to have produced a cluster of highly shared sequence variants as a technical artifact. A later analysis associated 15,000 to 20,000 TCR beta sequences with specific HLA alleles at a false discovery rate of 0.05. In both the original and validation cohorts, the classifier was reported to diagnose cytomegalovirus status with high specificity and sensitivity. Strong co-occurrence of HLA alleles, especially DR and DQ, made assigning TCR associations to individual alleles difficult. In vitro tests confirmed that three of the cytomegalovirus-associated TCR beta chains recognize cytomegalovirus antigens. For the cohort, immune exposure information was limited to CMV serostatus. A later analysis reported that several top co-occurrence clusters appeared linked to parvovirus B19, influenza, CMV and Epstein-Barr virus. This cohort had only TCR beta chains sequenced, and the lack of alpha or paired-chain data limited which features could be detected. A further reported finding was that TCR beta sequences accurately predicted the HLA-A and HLA-B alleles for most subjects in the first cohort. In the study, some 160 TCR beta chains were listed as associated with cytomegalovirus. Because some donors lacked HLA typing at each locus, the association tests relied only on the typed subset. It was suggested by the authors that the approach could potentially be generalized to other disease states and immunological phenotypes. Linkage disequilibrium might explain the correlated functional status among segregating V segments, but an unknown experimental factor could not be ruled out. A later genetic analysis reported fewer N-insertions in productive TCRs among donors in an Asian-associated ancestry cluster than the approximately 700-donor mean. Some IMGT-functional V segments, including TRBV6-2 and TRBV6-3, could not be distinguished by the 87-base-pair reads and were therefore excluded. Across donors, most TCR sequences were observed very rarely, whereas some public TCRs were present in many individuals. An earlier analysis of approximately 590 of the donors showed that most TCR beta V segments appeared in productive rearrangements either about 87% or about 30% of the time, which broadly matched IMGT annotations. Roughly uniform sequencing depth across donors was assumed in presence/absence analyses, although this assumption may not hold. The earlier analysis of about 600 of the donors excluded 15 to 20 rarely observed V segments, including chromosome 9 orphons, because counts were too low. An association between a missense DCLRE1C variant and V-gene and J-gene trimming of TCR beta chains was found in a later genetic analysis and replicated in an independent cohort. According to a later analysis, TCR association rates differed among HLA loci, with DRB1 alleles showing the most associated TCRs and HLA-C alleles showing the fewest. A later analysis found that HLA-associated TCR beta chains were more clonally expanded and had lower generation probabilities than equally common non-associated chains. According to a later analysis, most CMV-associated TCR beta chains appeared to be HLA-restricted, and the HLA associations seemed to be driven largely by CMV exposure.

As to this clone: The clone's antigen remains unknown. It has no much larger one-base neighbor in the sample; base qualities were not kept.

V is cut by 7 bases and J by 1 base, and the space between the germline ends is 7 bases. The CDR3 goes from the cysteine to the phenylalanine over 12 residues. Here the CDR3 DNA is all that survives: 36 bases in frame from base 1. CDR1 and CDR2 were assigned from the germline V gene as SNHLY and FYNNEI. The cohort was made up of about 610 healthy bone marrow donors. Cohort members were all nominally healthy when sampled, although unrecorded immune exposures were likely present. The donor tested CMV seropositive, placing the donor among the 250 to 350 seropositive members of the cohort. Each donor provided a peripheral blood sample, and peripheral blood mononuclear cells were used for TCR beta sequencing. The Qiagen DNeasy Blood Extraction Kit was used to extract genomic DNA from the blood cell samples. Library preparation used the immunoSEQ multiplex PCR assay. The multiplex PCR relied on a mix of 60 forward primers for TCR Vbeta segments and 13 reverse primers for TCR Jbeta segments. Amplification of the CDR3 region of rearranged TCR beta genes was performed with a multiplex PCR assay on genomic DNA. Amplified TCR beta libraries were sequenced as 87-base-pair reads on the Illumina HiSeq System. As for how the authors treated the data: A later analysis tallied about 77 million unique TCR beta chains across the 666 repertoires, and approximately 12 million of those chains were shared by two or more donors. A nearest-neighbor algorithm error-corrected the raw reads and collapsed the reads into unique sequences, merging closely related sequences to remove PCR and sequencing errors. V, D and J gene segments were assigned by aligning CDR3 sequences to IMGT reference sequences. For a sequence to be retained, at least a six-nucleotide match to both a V gene segment and a J gene segment was required. Rearrangements were called productive when the CDR3 lacked stop codons and stayed in frame with V and J; all others were non-productive. Following IMGT convention, CDR3 was defined as the stretch from the second conserved V-encoded cysteine up to the conserved J-encoded phenylalanine. Sequences without an unambiguous match to a single V gene segment were excluded from the earlier analysis of almost 600 of the donors. In an earlier analysis of more than 500 of the donors, a V segment was called functional when productive rearrangements were above 56.7%, and segregating when the standard deviation between donors exceeded 5%. To diagnose cytomegalovirus status from the catalog of TCR beta chain sequences, a statistical classification framework was built. In a later analysis, TCR nucleotide sequences were compared against IMGT/GENE-DB human TR gene sequences so that V and J genes could be assigned. In a later analysis, CDR3 sequences and most-parsimonious VDJ recombination scenarios were assigned using the TCRdist pipeline. In a later analysis, every TCR beta chain was defined by the combination of its CDR3 amino acid sequence and its V-gene family, and reads without a unique V-gene family were dropped. To address suspected cross-contamination and a sequencing artifact, a later analysis removed roughly 640 highly shared, low-generation-probability nucleotide sequences. In a later analysis, a clonal expansion index for each public chain was calculated from normalized within-repertoire ranks of inferred template counts. Generation probabilities in a later analysis came from a VDJ recombination model fitted to out-of-frame rearrangements, and those results were checked against IGoR. In a later analysis, TCR-TCR, TCR-HLA and TCR-CMV co-occurrence was scored with hypergeometric tests, and a repertoire-size bias correction was applied to TCR pairs. In a later analysis, false discovery rates were estimated by permuting HLA or CMV assignments 20 times. In a later analysis, co-occurring TCRs were grouped with DBSCAN, and TCRdist sequence similarity was added when clustering was performed within HLA-allele-positive subsets. Repertoires with fewer than 30,000 or more than 120,000 public chains were left out of co-occurrence clustering, as were four to six repertoires with anomalous nucleotide sharing. The table was pulled from immuneACCESS by TCRdb, which kept in-frame rearrangements only. Such tables lose some clones; where checked, under half of the loss comes from unresolved V genes, and the rest has no known cause. V and J calls and clone size follow that table, whereas D and trimming were derived from the DNA. This sample has 130,000 to 150,000 clones in its table, and about 64% of those were observed once. The biggest ten clones account for 3% of the sample.

Here the chain combines TRBV2 and TRBJ1-1; a confident D gene designation cannot be given. The sequenced sample consisted of PBMCs. The clonotype originates from a woman aged 25 to 39 in good health and CMV-seropositive. The DNA is TGTGCCAGCACAGATACGAACACTGAAGCTTTCTTT. It translates as CASTDTNTEAFF.